These 26 T cell receptor beta chains share one sample of origin, sequenced in a study of Ad26.COV2.S vaccination and SARS-CoV-2 variants. Some clones are missing from TCRdb's copy, which holds only in-frame ones; the method was immunoSEQ multiplex PCR. The table includes hundreds of thousands of clones, around 82% detected once. Treatment noted: some 19 received Ad26.COV2.S at low or high dose, single or two shots; 5 received placebo; per-sample allocation not given. Sampling took place 63 days after the first vaccine or placebo injection. This material consisted of peripheral blood, taken in a trial of Ad26.COV2.S vaccine versus placebo. The origin of the receptors is a person between 18 and 60 years old who received the Ad26.COV2.S COVID-19 vaccine or a placebo.

This clone was picked up a small number of times. The CDR3 DNA sequence: TGTGCCAGCAGTGTAGGGGGGAGGACTGAAGCTTTCTTT. It is translated as CASSVGGRTEAFF. The chain links TRBV2 to TRBJ1-1; TRBD1 might be the D (6 bases). The germline V and J ends were trimmed by 4 bases and 5 bases, with 11 bases remaining between them. The V gene's germline CDR1 is SNHLY and CDR2 FYNNEI. The CDR3 has 13 residues.

This clone has a single count. The chain combines TRBV3-1 (or the pseudogene TRBV3-2) with TRBJ2-3; D is ambiguous. This CDR3 comprises 14 residues. V lost 4 bases and J 2 bases, leaving 10 bases between the germline ends. Germline-derived CDR1 and CDR2 are LGHDT and YNNKEL (reference sequence). The CDR3 nucleotides are TGTGCCAGCAGCCCCAGTCTGGCCACAGATACGCAGTATTTT. It specifies CASSPSLATDTQYF.

The chain couples TRBV6-6 to TRBJ2-7; 7 nucleotides agree with TRBD2. The length of the CDR3 is 13 residues. J was trimmed by 5 bases and V by 7 bases; bases with no gene match: 8. The V gene's germline CDR1 is MNHNY and CDR2 SVGAGI (reference sequence). The CDR3 bases are TGTGCCAGCACCCCCGGGGGAGGGAACGAGCAGTACTTC. The encoded protein is CASTPGGGNEQYF.

J is TRBJ2-5 and V is TRBV5-1; weak D call: TRBD2 (6 bases). This CDR3 contains 14 residues. V was clipped by 5 bases and J by 5 bases, with 16 bases between them. Germline V gene sequence: CDR1 SGHRS, CDR2 YFSETQ. CDR3: CASRRGGGQETQYF. The CDR3 coding sequence is TGCGCCAGCAGACGAGGAGGAGGGCAGGAGACCCAGTACTTC.

The chain employs TRBV27 and TRBJ2-7; the D gene is possibly TRBD2 (5 bases). The length of the CDR3 is 16 residues. Germline V gene data show CDR1 as MNHEY and CDR2 as SMNVEV (reference sequence). The V gene lost 3 bases and the J gene lost 3 bases, with 18 bases spanning the gap. CDR3 nucleotide sequence: TGTGCCAGCAGTTTTTCGCGGGCTTTAACCCTCTACGAGCAGTACTTC. Translated, it gives CASSFSRALTLYEQYF.

V is TRBV5-1 and J is TRBJ1-1, with no clear D. The V gene lost 4 bases and the J gene lost 5 bases, with 24 bases spanning the gap. The CDR3 runs 17 residues. The germline V gene has CDR1 SGHRS and CDR2 YFSETQ. In DNA form, the CDR3 reads TGCGCCAGCAGCGCACGCCGGGCGACCCCTCAAGGGACTGAAGCTTTCTTT. Its translation is CASSARRATPQGTEAFF.

This clone was recorded only once. The chain has TRBV27 and TRBJ1-5, with D hard to call. With 2 bases removed from V and 7 bases from J, the gap between germline ends came to 12 bases. Per the germline V gene, CDR1 is MNHEY and CDR2 is SMNVEV (reference sequence). The CDR3 is 14 amino acids. DNA of the CDR3: TGTGCCAGCAGTTTACCTGGGGTCGTACAGCCCCAGCATTTT. Translation: CASSLPGVVQPQHF.

The V and J genes are TRBV9 and TRBJ1-3; no reliable D call. Germline V gene data show CDR1 as SGDLS and CDR2 as YYNGEE. The CDR3 runs 15 residues. Trimming shortened V by 0 bases and J by 4 bases, and 11 bases separated the two germline ends. DNA of the CDR3: TGTGCCAGCAGCGTAGAGTCCGCCTTAGGAAACACCATATATTTT. Its protein is CASSVESALGNTIYF.

This chain uses TRBV4-1 with TRBJ2-7, with 8 bases lining up with TRBD1. The V gene's germline CDR1 is MGHRA and CDR2 YSYEKL. This CDR3 region has 17 residues. Trimming removed 4 bases from V and 0 bases from J; junction bases left unmatched: 11. The CDR3 loop reads CASSPGKGTGYSYEQYF. DNA of the CDR3: TGCGCCAGCAGCCCAGGAAAGGGGACAGGATACTCCTACGAGCAGTACTTC.

J is TRBJ2-7 and V is TRBV9, with a possible D match to TRBD2 (5 bases). Trimming removed 0 bases from V and 2 bases from J, with 9 bases in between. Germline CDR1 SGDLS, CDR2 YYNGEE. The CDR3 has 14 amino acids. The CDR3 DNA reads as TGTGCCAGCAGCGTAGGAGGGTTCACCTACGAGCAGTACTTC. Protein: CASSVGGFTYEQYF.

The gene calls are TRBV4-2 and TRBJ1-2; D ambiguous. Trimming pared 0 bases from V and 0 bases from J, leaving 8 bases between. CDR3 length: 15 amino acids. The germline gives CDR1 LGHNA, CDR2 YNFKEQ. DNA of the CDR3: TGTGCCAGCAGCCAAGATGTACGAGCTAACTATGGCTACACCTTC. Its protein is CASSQDVRANYGYTF.

This clone has a single count. The rearrangement joins TRBV27 to TRBJ1-2; no clear D gene. This CDR3 spans 13 amino acids. Deletions cut 4 bases from V and 4 bases from J, with 10 bases between. The germline gives CDR1 MNHEY, CDR2 SMNVEV (reference sequence). This CDR3 is CASSSGPFYGYTF. The DNA for the CDR3 is TGTGCCAGCAGTTCCGGGCCTTTCTATGGCTACACCTTC.

The chain carries TRBV28 and TRBJ2-7, with TRBD2 as a possible D gene (7 bases). CDR1 and CDR2 (germline): MDHEN, SYDVKM. CDR3 length equals 12 residues. V was clipped by 9 bases and J by 3 bases, with 12 bases between them. For the CDR3, the DNA is TGTGCCAGTCAGGGGAGGGTCTACGAGCAGTACTTC. It yields the protein CASQGRVYEQYF.

The chain joins TRBV7-3 to TRBJ2-2, with D possibly being TRBD2 (6 bases). V gave up 4 bases and J gave up 6 bases, with 12 bases separating them. The CDR3 sequence is 14 residues long. Germline assignment: CDR1 SGHTA and CDR2 FQGTGA. The CDR3 DNA sequence: TGTGCCAGCAGCTCCCAAGCGGGTCCCGGGGAGCTGTTTTTT. It is translated as CASSSQAGPGELFF.

The rearrangement links TRBV5-6 to TRBJ1-1; 9 nucleotides align to TRBD1. The ends lost 4 bases at V and 11 bases at J; junction bases unmatched: 6. Germline V gives CDR1 SGHDT, CDR2 YYEEEE. This CDR3 comprises 12 residues. As DNA, the CDR3 is TGTGCCAGCAGCAAGGGGGGGACAGGGGCTTTCTTT. Encoded protein: CASSKGGTGAFF. Full variable domain (missing parts from reference TRBV5-6 and TRBJ1-1): DAGVTQSPTHLIKTRGQQVTLRCSPKSGHDTVSWYQQALGQGPQFIFQYYEEEERQRGNFPDRFSGHQFPNYSSELNVNALLLGDSALYLCASSKGGTGAFFGQGTRLTVV.

The V gene is TRBV27, the J gene TRBJ1-1; unclear D gene. This CDR3 spans 15 amino acids. V lost 5 bases, J lost 1 base, and 14 bases lay in between. Germline loops: CDR1 MNHEY, CDR2 SMNVEV (reference sequence). The CDR3 is CASSPPGRGNTEAFF. For the CDR3, the DNA is TGTGCCAGCAGTCCCCCCGGACGGGGGAACACTGAAGCTTTCTTT.

The chain employs TRBV13 and TRBJ2-1; D may be TRBD1 or TRBD2 (5 bases each). Germline V lookup: CDR1 PRHDT, CDR2 FYEKMQ (reference sequence). The germline V and J ends were trimmed by 2 bases and 5 bases, with 7 bases remaining between them. The CDR3 extends over 13 amino acids. CDR3 sequence reads: CASSLQGDNEQFF. Written as DNA, the CDR3 is TGTGCCAGCAGCTTACAGGGAGACAATGAGCAGTTCTTC. The full variable domain, its missing parts supplied by reference TRBV13 and TRBJ2-1, is AAGVIQSPRHLIKEKRETATLKCYPIPRHDTVYWYQQGPGQDPQFLISFYEKMQSDKGSIPDRFSAQQFSDYHSELNMSSLELGDSALYFCASSLQGDNEQFFGPGTRLTVL.

A note on this clone: Other DNA sequences in this sample translate to the same CDR3. The rearrangement uses TRBV19 and TRBJ2-3; 14 bases are shared with TRBD2. V shed 8 bases and J 2 bases; nucleotides not matched to a gene: 3. Germline values: CDR1 LNHDA, CDR2 SQIVND (reference sequence). The CDR3 extends over 15 amino acids. The CDR3 nucleotides read TGTGCCAGTCGACTAGCGGGGGGGCCCACAGATACGCAGTATTTT. It is translated as CASRLAGGPTDTQYF.

This clone was seen a single time. V and J are TRBV7-9 and TRBJ2-5; TRBD1 matches 7 bases. Germline-derived CDR1 and CDR2 are SEHNR and FQNEAQ (reference sequence). The CDR3 covers 13 residues. The V gene end was trimmed by 3 bases and the J gene end by 3 bases; junction bases not matched to a gene: 1. The CDR3 bases are TGTGCCAGCAGCTTTGGGACAGAAGAGACCCAGTACTTC. Its protein product is CASSFGTEETQYF.

The genes are TRBV6-5 and TRBJ1-1; possible D gene TRBD1, 6 bases. The CDR3 is made up of 13 amino acids. V lost 5 bases, J lost 9 bases, and 16 bases lay in between. The germline gives CDR1 MNHEY, CDR2 SVGAGI. CDR3 nucleotide sequence: TGTGCCAGCAGTAAACAGGGTCTTGAAAAAGCTTTCTTT. Encoded protein: CASSKQGLEKAFF.

In DNA, the CDR3 is TGTGCCAGCAGCTATAGGGACAGGGGGAAGGATACGCAGTATTTT. Its protein is CASSYRDRGKDTQYF. The rearrangement links TRBV7-6 to TRBJ2-3; 11 bases are a match to TRBD1. Germline lookup yields CDR1 SGHVS and CDR2 FNYEAQ. J gave up 6 bases and V 4 bases, and 6 bases lay outside the gene matches. CDR3 length equals 15 residues.

The genes are TRBV23-1 and TRBJ2-7, with D perhaps matching TRBD2 (6 bases). TRBV23-1 qualifies as an ORF whose function is uncertain. The ends were cut back, 7 bases at V and 2 bases at J, with 18 bases in the middle. This CDR3 comprises 15 residues. CDR3 protein: CASNNLRGYTYEQYF. The DNA of the CDR3 is TGCGCCAGCAATAATCTACGGGGGTACACCTACGAGCAGTACTTC.

The J gene is TRBJ2-7, the V gene TRBV13; 7 bases map to TRBD2. With V trimmed by 6 bases and J by 0 bases, 8 bases remained unmatched. CDR3 length: 15 amino acids. Germline V CDR1 and CDR2: PRHDT, FYEKMQ (reference sequence). The CDR3 reads CASSYTSASSYEQYF. CDR3 coding DNA: TGTGCCAGCAGTTACACTAGCGCCAGCTCCTACGAGCAGTACTTC.

The chain carries TRBV2 and TRBJ1-1, with 7 bases lining up with TRBD1. V gave up 5 bases and J gave up 1 base; unmatched junction bases: 10. Germline V gene data show CDR1 as SNHLY and CDR2 as FYNNEI. The CDR3 contains 16 residues. The CDR3: CASSIPRDSWNTEAFF. DNA of the CDR3: TGTGCCAGCAGTATTCCCCGGGACAGCTGGAACACTGAAGCTTTCTTT. The full variable domain, with the rest looked up from reference TRBV2 and TRBJ1-1, is EPEVTQTPSHQVTQMGQEVILRCVPISNHLYFYWYRQILGQKVEFLVSFYNNEISEKSEIFDDQFSVERPDGSNFTLKIRSTKLEDSAMYFCASSIPRDSWNTEAFFGQGTRLTVV.

This clone was seen a handful of times. This chain links TRBV6-1 with TRBJ1-1; D is possibly TRBD1 (6 bases). V lost 4 bases to trimming and J lost 4 bases, with 19 bases between them. The germline gives CDR1 MNHNS, CDR2 SASEGT. The CDR3 contains 16 residues. The CDR3 is CASSVQQPGAGTEAFF. The CDR3, as DNA: TGTGCCAGCAGTGTCCAACAGCCAGGGGCCGGCACTGAAGCTTTCTTT.

The J gene is TRBJ1-4, the V gene TRBV7-8; 10 nucleotides line up with TRBD1. The germline CDR1 and CDR2 sequences are SGHVS and FQNEAQ. V lost 6 bases and J lost 7; bases outside the gene matches: 5. The CDR3 is made up of 14 amino acids. This chain's CDR3 is CASSWDRGGEKLFF. The CDR3 DNA follows: TGTGCCAGCAGTTGGGACAGGGGAGGTGAAAAACTGTTTTTT.